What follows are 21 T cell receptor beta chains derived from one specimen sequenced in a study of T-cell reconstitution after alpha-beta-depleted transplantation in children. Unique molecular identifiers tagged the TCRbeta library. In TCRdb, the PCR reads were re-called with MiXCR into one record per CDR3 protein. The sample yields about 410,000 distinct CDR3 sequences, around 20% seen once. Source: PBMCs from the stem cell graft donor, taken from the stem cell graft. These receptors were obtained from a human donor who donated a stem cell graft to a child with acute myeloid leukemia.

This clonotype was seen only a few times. This CDR3 reads CATSRDRGQGTDTQYF. CDR3 in DNA: TGTGCCACCAGCAGAGATCGGGGACAGGGGACAGATACGCAGTATTTT. The V gene is TRBV15, the J gene TRBJ2-3; 10 bases fit TRBD1. This CDR3 has 16 amino acids. CDR1 and CDR2 (germline): LNHNV, YYDKDF (reference sequence). The junction had 3 bases not matched to a gene; V was cut back by 0 bases and J by 3 bases.

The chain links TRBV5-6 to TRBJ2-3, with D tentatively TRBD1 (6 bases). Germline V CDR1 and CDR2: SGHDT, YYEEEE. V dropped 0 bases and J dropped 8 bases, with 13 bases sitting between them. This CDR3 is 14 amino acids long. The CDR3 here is CASSLASVRGTQYF. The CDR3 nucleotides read TGTGCCAGCAGCTTGGCCAGCGTCAGGGGTACGCAGTATTTT. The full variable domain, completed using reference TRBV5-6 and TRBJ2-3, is DAGVTQSPTHLIKTRGQQVTLRCSPKSGHDTVSWYQQALGQGPQFIFQYYEEEERQRGNFPDRFSGHQFPNYSSELNVNALLLGDSALYLCASSLASVRGTQYFGPGTRLTVL.

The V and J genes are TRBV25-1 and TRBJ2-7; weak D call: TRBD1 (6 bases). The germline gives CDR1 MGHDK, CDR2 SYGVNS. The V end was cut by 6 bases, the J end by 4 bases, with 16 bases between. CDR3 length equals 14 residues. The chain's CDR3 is CASRQGQPPYEQYF. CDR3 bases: TGTGCCAGCAGACAGGGCCAACCCCCGTACGAGCAGTACTTC.

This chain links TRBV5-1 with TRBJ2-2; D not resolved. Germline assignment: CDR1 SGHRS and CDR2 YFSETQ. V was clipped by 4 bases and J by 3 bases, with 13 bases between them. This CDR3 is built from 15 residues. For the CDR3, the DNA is TGCGCCAGCAGCCTCCAACTATGGGACACCGGGGAGCTGTTTTTT. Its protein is CASSLQLWDTGELFF.

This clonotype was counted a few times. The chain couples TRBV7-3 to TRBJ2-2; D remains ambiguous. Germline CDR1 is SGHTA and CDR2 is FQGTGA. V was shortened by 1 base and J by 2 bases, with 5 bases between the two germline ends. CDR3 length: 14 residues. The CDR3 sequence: CASSLNANTGELFF. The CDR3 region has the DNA TGTGCCAGCAGCTTAAACGCCAACACCGGGGAGCTGTTTTTT.

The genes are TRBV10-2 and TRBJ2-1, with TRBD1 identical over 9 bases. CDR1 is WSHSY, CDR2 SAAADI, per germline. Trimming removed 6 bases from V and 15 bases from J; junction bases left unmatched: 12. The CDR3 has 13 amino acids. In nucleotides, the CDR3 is TGCGCCAGCAGATTTGACAGGGGGGCTAACGGGTTCTTC. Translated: CASRFDRGANGFF.

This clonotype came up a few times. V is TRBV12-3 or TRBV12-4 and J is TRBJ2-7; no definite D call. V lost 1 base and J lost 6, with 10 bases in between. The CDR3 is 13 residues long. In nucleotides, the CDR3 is TGTGCCAGCAGTTTAGTTTGGGGTTTCGAGCAGTACTTC. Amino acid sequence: CASSLVWGFEQYF.

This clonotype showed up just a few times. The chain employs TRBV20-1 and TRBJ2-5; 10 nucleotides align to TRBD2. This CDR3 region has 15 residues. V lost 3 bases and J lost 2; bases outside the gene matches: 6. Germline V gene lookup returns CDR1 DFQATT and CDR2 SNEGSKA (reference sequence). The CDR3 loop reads CSARPYSGGQETQYF. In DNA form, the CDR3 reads TGCAGTGCTAGGCCTTATAGCGGGGGGCAAGAGACCCAGTACTTC.

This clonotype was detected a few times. The CDR3 DNA is TGTGCCAGCAGTTTATTCGGGACAGGGGGTTACGAGCAGTACTTC. This codes for CASSLFGTGGYEQYF. This chain uses TRBV28 with TRBJ2-7; 11 bases are a match to TRBD1. Trimming cost V 1 base and J 4 bases; bases outside gene matches: 3. CDR1 and CDR2 from the germline V gene are MDHEN and SYDVKM. The CDR3 sequence is 15 residues long.

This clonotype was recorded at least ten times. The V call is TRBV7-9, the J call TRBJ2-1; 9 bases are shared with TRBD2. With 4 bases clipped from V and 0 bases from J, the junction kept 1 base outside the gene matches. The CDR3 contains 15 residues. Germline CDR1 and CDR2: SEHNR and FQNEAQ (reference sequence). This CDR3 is CASSYSGSSYNEQFF. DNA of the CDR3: TGTGCCAGCAGCTATAGCGGGAGCTCCTACAATGAGCAGTTCTTC.

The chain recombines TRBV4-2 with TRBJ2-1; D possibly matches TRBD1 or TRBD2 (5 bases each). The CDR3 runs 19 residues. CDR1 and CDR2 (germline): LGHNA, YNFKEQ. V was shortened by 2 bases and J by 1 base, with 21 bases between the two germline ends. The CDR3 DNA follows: TGTGCCAGCAGCCAACTGCAGGGCGGGTTCATTGGATCCTACAATGAGCAGTTCTTC. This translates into CASSQLQGGFIGSYNEQFF.

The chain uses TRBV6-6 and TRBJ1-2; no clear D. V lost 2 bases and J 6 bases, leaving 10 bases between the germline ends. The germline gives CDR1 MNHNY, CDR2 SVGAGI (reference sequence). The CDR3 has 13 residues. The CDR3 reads CASSYEAPDGYTF. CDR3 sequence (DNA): TGTGCCAGCAGTTACGAGGCCCCGGATGGCTACACCTTC.

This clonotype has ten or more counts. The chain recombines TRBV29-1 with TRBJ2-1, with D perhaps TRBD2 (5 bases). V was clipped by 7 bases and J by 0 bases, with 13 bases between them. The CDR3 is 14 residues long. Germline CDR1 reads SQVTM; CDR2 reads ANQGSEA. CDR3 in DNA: TGCAGCGCCCATCGGGGTAGCTCCTACAATGAGCAGTTCTTC. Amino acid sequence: CSAHRGSSYNEQFF.

The CDR3 reads CASSLGTGYYEQYF. CDR3 sequence (DNA): TGTGCCAGCAGCCTCGGGACAGGCTACTACGAGCAGTACTTC. V usage is TRBV5-4 and J usage is TRBJ2-7; 8 nucleotides align to TRBD1. CDR1 is SGHNT and CDR2 is YYREEE in the germline V gene (reference sequence). With V trimmed by 4 bases and J by 3 bases, 6 bases remained unmatched. The CDR3 has 14 amino acids.

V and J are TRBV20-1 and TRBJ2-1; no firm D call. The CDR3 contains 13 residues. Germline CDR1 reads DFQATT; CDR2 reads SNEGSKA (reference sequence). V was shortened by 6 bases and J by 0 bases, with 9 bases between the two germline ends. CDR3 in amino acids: CSARKSSYNEQFF. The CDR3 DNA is TGCAGTGCCAGGAAGAGCTCCTACAATGAGCAGTTCTTC.

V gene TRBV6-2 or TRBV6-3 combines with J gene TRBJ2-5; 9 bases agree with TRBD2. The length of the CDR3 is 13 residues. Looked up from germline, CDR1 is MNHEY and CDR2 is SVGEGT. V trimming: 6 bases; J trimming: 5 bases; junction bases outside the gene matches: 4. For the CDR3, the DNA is TGTGCCAGCAGAAGGACTAGCGTCGAGACCCAGTACTTC. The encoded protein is CASRRTSVETQYF.

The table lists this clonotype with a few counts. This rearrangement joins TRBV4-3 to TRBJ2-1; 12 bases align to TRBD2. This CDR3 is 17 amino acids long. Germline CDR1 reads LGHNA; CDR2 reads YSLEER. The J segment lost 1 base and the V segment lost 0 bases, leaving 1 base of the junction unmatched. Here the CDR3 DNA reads TGCGCCAGCAGCCAAGAGACTAGCGGGGGTTCCTACAATGAGCAGTTCTTC. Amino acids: CASSQETSGGSYNEQFF.

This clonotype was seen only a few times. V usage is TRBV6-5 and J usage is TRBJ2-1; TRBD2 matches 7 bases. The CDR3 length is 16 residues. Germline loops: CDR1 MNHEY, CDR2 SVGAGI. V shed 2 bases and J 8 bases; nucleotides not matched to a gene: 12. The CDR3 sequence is CASSYESRTSIYEQFF. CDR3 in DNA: TGTGCCAGCAGTTACGAGTCCCGGACTAGTATATATGAGCAGTTCTTC.

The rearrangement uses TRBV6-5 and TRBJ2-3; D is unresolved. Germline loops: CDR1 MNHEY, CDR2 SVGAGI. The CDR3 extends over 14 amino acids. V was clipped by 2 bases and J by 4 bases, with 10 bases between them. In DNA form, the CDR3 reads TGTGCCAGCAGTTACACGATAGCTCCAGATACGCAGTATTTT. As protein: CASSYTIAPDTQYF.

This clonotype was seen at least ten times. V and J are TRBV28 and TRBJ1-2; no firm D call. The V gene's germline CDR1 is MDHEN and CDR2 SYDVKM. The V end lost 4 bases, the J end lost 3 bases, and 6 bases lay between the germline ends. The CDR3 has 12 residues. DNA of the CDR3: TGTGCCAGCAGTTCTTTACACTATGGCTACACCTTC. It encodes CASSSLHYGYTF.

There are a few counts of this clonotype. The CDR3 sequence: CASSFGGAGSNEKLFF. The CDR3 bases are TGTGCCAGCAGTTTCGGGGGCGCGGGGTCTAATGAAAAACTGTTTTTT. V and J are TRBV12-3 or TRBV12-4 and TRBJ1-4; TRBD1 might be the D (6 bases). The V end lost 3 bases, the J end lost 3 bases, and 14 bases lay between the germline ends. The CDR3 totals 16 residues.